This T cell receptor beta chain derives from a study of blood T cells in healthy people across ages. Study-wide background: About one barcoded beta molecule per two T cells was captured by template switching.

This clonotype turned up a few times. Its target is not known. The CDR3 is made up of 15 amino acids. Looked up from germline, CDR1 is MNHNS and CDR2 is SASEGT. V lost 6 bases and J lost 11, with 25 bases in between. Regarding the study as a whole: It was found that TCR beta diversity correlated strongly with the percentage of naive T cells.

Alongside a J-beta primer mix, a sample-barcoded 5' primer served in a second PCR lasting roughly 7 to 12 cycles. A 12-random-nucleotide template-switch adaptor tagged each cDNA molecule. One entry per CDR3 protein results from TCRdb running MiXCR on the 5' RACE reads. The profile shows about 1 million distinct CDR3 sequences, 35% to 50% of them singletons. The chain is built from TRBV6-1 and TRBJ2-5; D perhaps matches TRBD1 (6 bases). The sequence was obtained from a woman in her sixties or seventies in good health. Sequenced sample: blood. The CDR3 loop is CASSPVGGSLREQYF. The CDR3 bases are TGTGCCAGCAGCCCGGTTGGGGGCTCTCTAAGAGAGCAGTACTTC.